This T cell receptor beta chain is from a study of cytomegalovirus exposure and HLA in healthy donors. At the level of the study: A later analysis reported the same platform for the 90 to 150 validation repertoires and the 500 to 700 first-cohort repertoires. General study points: Testing in vitro showed a few CMV-associated chains specific for CMV antigens. Across donors, most TCRs were seen rarely, yet some public ones were widespread.

The protocol was immunoSEQ multiplex PCR, while the TCRdb copy is restricted to in-frame clones and leaves out a portion. The table includes about 120,000 clones, 85% to 90% detected once. Turning to this clone: The antigen remains undetermined.

The source is a woman aged 18-29 years in good health and CMV-seropositive. Sequenced material: PBMCs.

The CDR3 bases are TGTGCCAGCAGCTCCCGGGACAGGGAACTTGGTGCCGAGCAGTACTTC. Protein: CASSSRDRELGAEQYF. The V call is TRBV21-1, the J call TRBJ2-7; TRBD1, the table's D call, lacks a check against the DNA. TRBV21-1 is reported as a pseudogene. The CDR3 runs to 16 residues.